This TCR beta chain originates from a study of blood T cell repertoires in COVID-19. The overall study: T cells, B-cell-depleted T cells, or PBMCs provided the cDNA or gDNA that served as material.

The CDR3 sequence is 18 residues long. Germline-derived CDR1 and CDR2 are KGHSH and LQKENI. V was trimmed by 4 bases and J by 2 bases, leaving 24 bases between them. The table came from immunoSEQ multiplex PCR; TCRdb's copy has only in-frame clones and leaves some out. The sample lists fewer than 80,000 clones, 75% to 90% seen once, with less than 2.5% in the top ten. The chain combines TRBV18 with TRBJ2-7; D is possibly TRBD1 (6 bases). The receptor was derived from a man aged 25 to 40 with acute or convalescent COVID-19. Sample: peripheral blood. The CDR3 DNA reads TGTGCCAGCTCACTCTATGTTTTGGGCCGGGACACCCCCTACGAGCAGTACTTC. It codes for CASSLYVLGRDTPYEQYF.